Detailed here is one TCR beta chain. Original processing methods: The assay estimated nucleated cells by amplifying reference gene primers. This table comes from immunoSEQ multiplex PCR, and its TCRdb copy is limited to in-frame clones, with some not included. V and J calls and clone size are as listed in that table; D and trimming were resolved from the DNA. The data hold roughly 140,000 clones, with 85% to 90% observed a single time. The sample originates from a study of blood T cell repertoires in COVID-19. CDR1 and CDR2 from the germline V gene are MNHEY and SMNVEV (reference sequence). Trimming took 3 bases from V and 5 from J, leaving 16 bases between them. The CDR3 totals 15 residues.

The V gene is TRBV27, the J gene TRBJ1-1, with D unclear. This clonotype was obtained from a middle-aged woman with acute or convalescent COVID-19. The sequenced material came from peripheral blood. CDR3 coding DNA: TGTGCCAGCAGTTTGGGCAGGCGTCGGGGAACTGAAGCTTTCTTT. Translating gives CASSLGRRRGTEAFF.